One sample yielded the 16 T cell receptor beta chains listed below, sequenced in a study of molecular identifiers for immune sequencing clone quantification. TCRdb independently ran MiXCR on the PCR reads; one entry per CDR3 protein. The sample consists of fewer than 350,000 distinct CDR3 sequences, roughly a quarter of them appearing once. Sequencing was carried out using naive CD8+ T cells from blood, with Jurkat cell RNA spiked in. Stated subset: FACS-sorted CD8+CD4-CCR7+CD45RA+ naive T cells. These receptors originate from a human donor in good health. Some libraries in this study had Jurkat cell RNA spiked in.

In regard to this clonotype: This may arise from a read error, as a much more abundant clone is one base away. The rearrangement links TRBV19 to TRBJ1-1; D call uncertain. This CDR3 comprises 16 residues. Germline-derived CDR1 and CDR2 are LNHDA and SQIVND (reference sequence). CDR3 DNA sequence: TGTGCCAGTAGTATGGACTCAGACGGACCGAACACTGGAGCTTTCTTT. Its protein is CASSMDSDGPNTGAFF.

For the CDR3, the DNA is TGCGCCAGCAGCCATAGAATACGGGACAGGGGCGATGAAGCTTTCTTT. This translates into CASSHRIRDRGDEAFF. The chain combines TRBV4-1 with TRBJ1-1; TRBD1 agrees at 10 bases. Germline trimming cut 3 bases from V and 7 bases from J; bases unmatched to any gene: 11. The CDR3 has 16 amino acids. Germline V gene lookup returns CDR1 MGHRA and CDR2 YSYEKL.

Note on this clonotype: The junction departs from the called germline gene at one end, perhaps through a read error. The chain recombines TRBV2 with TRBJ2-7, with D tentatively TRBD2 (6 bases). The germline gives CDR1 SNHLY, CDR2 FYNNEI. There are 14 residues in the CDR3. CDR3 sequence reads: CASSRRARVYEQHF. As DNA, the CDR3 is TGTGCCAGCAGTCGGAGGGCCCGGGTCTACGAGCAGCACTTC.

V is TRBV30 and J is TRBJ1-1; D not certain. The CDR3 loop spans 13 amino acids. Germline V gene lookup returns CDR1 GTSNPN and CDR2 SVGIG (reference sequence). The V end was cut by 5 bases, the J end by 4 bases, with 14 bases between. CDR3 sequence (DNA): TGTGCCTGGGAACGAACTCTTCGCACTGAAGCTTTCTTT. It yields the protein CAWERTLRTEAFF.

A few counts support this clonotype. The chain is built from TRBV19 and TRBJ2-7; TRBD1 might be the D (5 bases). Per germline, CDR1 LNHDA and CDR2 SQIVND (reference sequence). Trimming removed 9 bases from V and 3 bases from J, with 15 bases in between. The CDR3 totals 13 residues. CDR3 in amino acids: CARGRFVDYEQYF. The CDR3 nucleotides read TGTGCCAGGGGGCGGTTCGTTGACTACGAGCAGTACTTC.

V and J are TRBV12-3 or TRBV12-4 and TRBJ2-3; either TRBD1 or TRBD2 may fit D (5 bases each). V shed 11 bases and J shed 1 base, with 10 bases lying between them. The CDR3 has 12 residues. CDR3 region: CAARDGTDTQYF. The CDR3, as DNA: TGTGCCGCCAGGGACGGCACAGATACGCAGTATTTT.

The chain links TRBV19 to TRBJ1-1, with D perhaps matching TRBD1 (6 bases). From germline, CDR1 is LNHDA and CDR2 SQIVND (reference sequence). The CDR3 runs to 16 residues. Trimming stripped 4 bases from V and 1 base from J, with 16 bases between. The chain's CDR3 is CASSTYGGGWNTEAFF. The CDR3 DNA reads as TGTGCCAGTAGTACTTACGGAGGGGGGTGGAACACTGAAGCTTTCTTT.

This clonotype has a single count. With a much larger clone just one base away, this may be a read error. V gene TRBV28 combines with J gene TRBJ2-3; the match to TRBD1 covers 7 bases. This CDR3 spans 12 amino acids. Germline V lookup: CDR1 MDHEN, CDR2 SYDVKM. The CDR3 protein is CASSTGTDTRYF. The DNA for the CDR3 is TGTGCCAGCAGCACAGGGACAGATACGCGGTATTTT.

Only one count was recorded for this clonotype. The genes are TRBV2 and TRBJ2-7, with 9 positions matching TRBD2. The CDR3 has 14 residues. Germline lookup yields CDR1 SNHLY and CDR2 FYNNEI. J gave up 2 bases and V 2 bases, and 1 base lay outside the gene matches. As DNA, the CDR3 is TGTGCCAGCAGTGAACTAGCGGGGCCCTACGAGCAGTACTTC. Encoded protein: CASSELAGPYEQYF.

Comments on this clonotype: This sequence may be a read error, since a much larger clone differs from it by one base. The rearrangement joins TRBV28 to TRBJ1-5, with 11 positions matching TRBD1. Germline values: CDR1 MDHEN, CDR2 SYDVKM. This CDR3 is built from 17 residues. The DNA for the CDR3 is TGTGCCGGCAGCGCCGGGACAGGGGGGTCGGGCAATCAGCCCCAGCATTTT. Amino acid sequence: CAGSAGTGGSGNQPQHF.

On this clonotype: This may be a read error, as it is one base from a much larger clone. The CDR3 loop is CSVEDPAWGADTQYF. The CDR3 bases are TGCAGCGTTGAAGACCCGGCTTGGGGGGCAGATACGCAGTATTTT. V is TRBV29-1 and J is TRBJ2-3; maybe TRBD2 (6 bases). Trimming shortened V by 0 bases and J by 4 bases, and 14 bases separated the two germline ends. The CDR3 is 15 amino acids. Germline V gene sequence: CDR1 SQVTM, CDR2 ANQGSEA.

Notes on this clonotype: This CDR3 is missing its conserved last phenylalanine or tryptophan, likely due to a read error. V gene TRBV5-1 combines with J gene TRBJ2-5; TRBD1 or TRBD2 may be the D gene (5 bases each). Trimming cost V 0 bases and J 1 base, with 10 bases left between them. The CDR3 has 15 amino acids. Germline V gene lookup returns CDR1 SGHRS and CDR2 YFSETQ. The chain's CDR3 is CASSLVGTVQETQYL. CDR3 coding DNA: TGCGCCAGCAGCTTGGTAGGGACGGTCCAAGAGACCCAGTACCTC.

This clonotype was observed a handful of times. The chain carries TRBV6-5 and TRBJ2-4; 8 bases are a match to TRBD2. Germline V CDR1 and CDR2: MNHEY, SVGAGI. The CDR3 is made up of 17 amino acids. J gave up 6 bases and V 0 bases, and 10 bases lay outside the gene matches. The CDR3 coding sequence is TGTGCCAGCAGTTACTCGAGCGGGGGCGGTCCCACAAACATTCAGTACTTC. Protein sequence: CASSYSSGGGPTNIQYF.

This clonotype was counted ten times or more. The chain combines TRBV2 with TRBJ2-7; D gene unclear. The germline CDR1 and CDR2 sequences are SNHLY and FYNNEI. The length of the CDR3 is 11 residues. V was pared by 6 bases and J by 2 bases, with 5 bases between. The CDR3 protein is CASRPTYEQYF. CDR3 in DNA: TGTGCCAGCAGGCCGACCTACGAGCAGTACTTC.

V gene TRBV7-9 combines with J gene TRBJ2-2; 10 bases map to TRBD2. Germline-derived CDR1 and CDR2 are SEHNR and FQNEAQ (reference sequence). After removal of 8 bases from V and 7 bases from J, the junction contained 13 bases not matched to a gene. The CDR3 consists of 16 residues. As DNA, the CDR3 is TGTGCCAGCGGCCTAGCCCCTAGCGGGGGAGGCGGGGAGCTGTTTTTT. It codes for CASGLAPSGGGGELFF.

The CDR3 region has the DNA TGTGCCATCAGTGGGCCCTCTCCGGGGCCCACTAGCACAGATACGCAGTATTTT. Protein: CAISGPSPGPTSTDTQYF. The chain joins TRBV10-3 to TRBJ2-3; D possibly matches TRBD1 or TRBD2 (5 bases each). The germline CDR1 and CDR2 sequences are ENHRY and SYGVKD. The CDR3 extends over 18 amino acids. The V end lost 4 bases, the J end lost 0 bases, and 20 bases lay between the germline ends.